The present TCR beta chain was sequenced within a study of blood T cell repertoires in COVID-19. Study-level information: Material from acute and convalescent COVID-19 was sourced from the United States, Italy and Spain. Sources were T cells, B-cell-depleted T cells, or PBMCs; the material itself was cDNA or gDNA.

As handled by the study authors: Counts of nucleated cells, estimated from reference gene primer amplification, were obtained. Method: immunoSEQ multiplex PCR; TCRdb's copy keeps in-frame clones and lacks some. V, J and clone size are those of that table, while D and trimming were read from the DNA. The repertoire holds 250,000 to 300,000 clones, with almost 85% as singletons. Germline V lookup: CDR1 KGHDR, CDR2 SFDVKD. CDR3 length equals 13 residues. Trimming stripped 1 base from V and 2 bases from J, with 2 bases between. The sequence was obtained from a middle-aged man with active or convalescent COVID-19. The V and J genes are TRBV24-1 and TRBJ1-5; no firm D call. The sample taken for sequencing was peripheral blood. The CDR3 coding sequence is TGTGCCACCAGTGATTTCGGCAATCAGCCCCAGCATTTT. It specifies CATSDFGNQPQHF.